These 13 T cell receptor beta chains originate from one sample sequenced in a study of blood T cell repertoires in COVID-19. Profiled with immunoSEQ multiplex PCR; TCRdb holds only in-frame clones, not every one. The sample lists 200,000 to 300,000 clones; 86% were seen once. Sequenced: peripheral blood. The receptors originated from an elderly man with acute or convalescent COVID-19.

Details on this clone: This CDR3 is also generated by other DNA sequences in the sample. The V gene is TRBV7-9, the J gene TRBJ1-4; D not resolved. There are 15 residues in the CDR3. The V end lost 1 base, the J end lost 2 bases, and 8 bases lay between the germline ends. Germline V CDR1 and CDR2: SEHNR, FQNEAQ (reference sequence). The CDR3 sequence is CASSLVESTNEKLFF. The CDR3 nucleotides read TGTGCCAGCAGCTTAGTGGAGTCGACTAATGAAAAACTGTTTTTT.

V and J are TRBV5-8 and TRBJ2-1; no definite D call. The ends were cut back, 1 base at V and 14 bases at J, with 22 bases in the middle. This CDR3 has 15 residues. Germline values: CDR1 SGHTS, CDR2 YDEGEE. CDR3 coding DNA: TGTGCCAGCAGCTTGTTTACTATCGGCACTCAGACGGAGTTCTTC. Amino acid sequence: CASSLFTIGTQTEFF.

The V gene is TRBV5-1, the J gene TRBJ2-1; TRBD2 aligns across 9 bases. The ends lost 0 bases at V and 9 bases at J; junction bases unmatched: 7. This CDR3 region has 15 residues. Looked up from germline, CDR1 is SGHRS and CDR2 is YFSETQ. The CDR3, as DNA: TGCGCCAGCAGCTTGGGTAGCGGGAGAGCTTCTGAGCAGTTCTTC. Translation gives CASSLGSGRASEQFF.

The CDR3 DNA is TGTGCCAGCAGTGACCCAGGGGGCGTGGGGGCTTTCTTT. Its protein product is CASSDPGGVGAFF. This sequence joins TRBV25-1 and TRBJ1-1; 8 bases line up with TRBD1. Unmatched junction bases numbered 8, after V lost 3 bases and J lost 11 bases. The CDR3 has 13 residues. Per germline, CDR1 MGHDK and CDR2 SYGVNS.

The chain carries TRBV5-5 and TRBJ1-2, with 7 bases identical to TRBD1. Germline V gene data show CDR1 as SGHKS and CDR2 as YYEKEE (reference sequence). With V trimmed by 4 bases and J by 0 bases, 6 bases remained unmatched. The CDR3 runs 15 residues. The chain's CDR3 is CASSQQGDSNYGYTF. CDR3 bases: TGTGCCAGCAGCCAGCAGGGGGACTCTAACTATGGCTACACCTTC.

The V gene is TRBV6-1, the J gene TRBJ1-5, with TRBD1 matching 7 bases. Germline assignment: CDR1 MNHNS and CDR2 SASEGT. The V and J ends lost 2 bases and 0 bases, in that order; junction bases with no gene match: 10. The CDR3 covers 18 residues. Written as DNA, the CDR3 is TGTGCCAGCAGTGAATGGTCCCAGGGGGTTAATAGCAATCAGCCCCAGCATTTT. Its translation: CASSEWSQGVNSNQPQHF.

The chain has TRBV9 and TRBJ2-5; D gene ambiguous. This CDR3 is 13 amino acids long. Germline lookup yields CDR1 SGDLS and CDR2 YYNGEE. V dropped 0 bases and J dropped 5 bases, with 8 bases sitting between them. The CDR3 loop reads CASSVGQLETQYF. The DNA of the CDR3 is TGTGCCAGCAGCGTAGGTCAGTTGGAGACCCAGTACTTC. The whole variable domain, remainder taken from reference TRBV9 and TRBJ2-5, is DSGVTQTPKHLITATGQRVTLRCSPRSGDLSVYWYQQSLDQGLQFLIQYYNGEERAKGNILERFSAQQFPDLHSELNLSSLELGDSALYFCASSVGQLETQYFGPGTRLLVL.

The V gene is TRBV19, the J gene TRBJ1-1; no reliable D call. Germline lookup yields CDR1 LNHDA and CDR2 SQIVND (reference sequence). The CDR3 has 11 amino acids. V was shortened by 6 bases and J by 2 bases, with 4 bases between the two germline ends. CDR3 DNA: TGTGCCAGTAGCGTCAACACTGAAGCTTTCTTT. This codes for CASSVNTEAFF.

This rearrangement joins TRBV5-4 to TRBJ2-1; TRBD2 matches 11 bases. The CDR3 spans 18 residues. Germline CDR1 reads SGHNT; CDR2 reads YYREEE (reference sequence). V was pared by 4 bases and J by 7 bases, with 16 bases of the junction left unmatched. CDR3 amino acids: CASSGGLAGTIGRNEQFF. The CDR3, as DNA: TGTGCCAGCAGCGGAGGACTAGCGGGTACGATCGGCAGAAATGAGCAGTTCTTC.

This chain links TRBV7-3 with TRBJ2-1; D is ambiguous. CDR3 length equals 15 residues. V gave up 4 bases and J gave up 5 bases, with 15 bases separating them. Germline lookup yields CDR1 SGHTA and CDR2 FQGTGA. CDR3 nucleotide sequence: TGTGCCAGCAGCTCGCAATCCACGGTACACAATGAGCAGTTCTTC. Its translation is CASSSQSTVHNEQFF.

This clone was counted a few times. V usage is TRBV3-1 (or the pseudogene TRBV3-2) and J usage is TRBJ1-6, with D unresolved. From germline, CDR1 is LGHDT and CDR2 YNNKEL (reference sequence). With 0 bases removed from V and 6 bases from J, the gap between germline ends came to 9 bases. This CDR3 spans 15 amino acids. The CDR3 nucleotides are TGTGCCAGCAGCCAAGATTCAGAATTTAATTCACCCCTCCACTTT. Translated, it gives CASSQDSEFNSPLHF.

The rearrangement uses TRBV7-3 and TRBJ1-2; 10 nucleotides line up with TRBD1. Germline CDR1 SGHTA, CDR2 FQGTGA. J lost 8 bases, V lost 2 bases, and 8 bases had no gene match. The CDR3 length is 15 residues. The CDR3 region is CASSLGRGTGEGYTF. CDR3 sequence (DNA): TGTGCCAGCAGCTTAGGGCGGGGGACAGGGGAAGGCTACACCTTC.

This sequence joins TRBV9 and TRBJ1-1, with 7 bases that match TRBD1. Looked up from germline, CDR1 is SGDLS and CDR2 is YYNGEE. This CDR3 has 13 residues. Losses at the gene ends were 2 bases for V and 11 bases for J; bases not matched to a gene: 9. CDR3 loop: CASSVGTVPIAFF. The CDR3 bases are TGTGCCAGCAGCGTCGGGACAGTTCCGATCGCTTTCTTT. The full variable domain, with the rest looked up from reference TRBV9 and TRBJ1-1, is DSGVTQTPKHLITATGQRVTLRCSPRSGDLSVYWYQQSLDQGLQFLIQYYNGEERAKGNILERFSAQQFPDLHSELNLSSLELGDSALYFCASSVGTVPIAFFGQGTRLTVV.